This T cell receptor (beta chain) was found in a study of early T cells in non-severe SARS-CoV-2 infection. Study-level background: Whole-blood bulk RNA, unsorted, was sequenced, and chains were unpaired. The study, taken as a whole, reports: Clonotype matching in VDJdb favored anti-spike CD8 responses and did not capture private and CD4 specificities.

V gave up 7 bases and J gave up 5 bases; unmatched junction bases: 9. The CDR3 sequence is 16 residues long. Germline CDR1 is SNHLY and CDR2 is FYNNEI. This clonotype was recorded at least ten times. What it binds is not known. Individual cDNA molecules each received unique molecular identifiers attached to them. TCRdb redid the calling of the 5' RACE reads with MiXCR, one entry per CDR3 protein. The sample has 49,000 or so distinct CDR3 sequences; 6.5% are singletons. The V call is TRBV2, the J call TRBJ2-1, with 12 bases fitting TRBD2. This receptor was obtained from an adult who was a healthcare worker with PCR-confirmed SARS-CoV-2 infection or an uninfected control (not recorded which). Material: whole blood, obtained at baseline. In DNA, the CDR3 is TGTGCCAGCAAGGCTAGCGGGGGGGCAGCAAACAATGAGCAGTTCTTC. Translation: CASKASGGAANNEQFF.